This T cell receptor beta chain originates from a study of beta chain features in type 1 diabetes. The authors reverse transcribed all of the isolated RNA, so sequencing captured expressed TCRB transcripts. Sequencing was performed with immunoSEQ multiplex PCR; in TCRdb, only in-frame clones are kept and a portion is missing. This sample yields hundreds of thousands of clones, of which 55% to 70% are seen a single time; about 0.05% belongs to the top ten. Germline V gene sequence: CDR1 LNHDA, CDR2 SQIVND (reference sequence). The CDR3 sequence is 14 residues long. V trimming: 4 bases; J trimming: 8 bases; junction bases outside the gene matches: 7. This clone has just a few counts.

The J gene is TRBJ2-1, the V gene TRBV19; TRBD2 aligns across 8 bases. The sequenced sample was naive CD4+ T cells from blood. The source is a man aged 25 to 40 in good health. CDR3 sequence reads: CASSSQREWHEQFF. The CDR3 coding sequence is TGTGCCAGTAGTAGTCAGCGGGAGTGGCATGAGCAGTTCTTC.